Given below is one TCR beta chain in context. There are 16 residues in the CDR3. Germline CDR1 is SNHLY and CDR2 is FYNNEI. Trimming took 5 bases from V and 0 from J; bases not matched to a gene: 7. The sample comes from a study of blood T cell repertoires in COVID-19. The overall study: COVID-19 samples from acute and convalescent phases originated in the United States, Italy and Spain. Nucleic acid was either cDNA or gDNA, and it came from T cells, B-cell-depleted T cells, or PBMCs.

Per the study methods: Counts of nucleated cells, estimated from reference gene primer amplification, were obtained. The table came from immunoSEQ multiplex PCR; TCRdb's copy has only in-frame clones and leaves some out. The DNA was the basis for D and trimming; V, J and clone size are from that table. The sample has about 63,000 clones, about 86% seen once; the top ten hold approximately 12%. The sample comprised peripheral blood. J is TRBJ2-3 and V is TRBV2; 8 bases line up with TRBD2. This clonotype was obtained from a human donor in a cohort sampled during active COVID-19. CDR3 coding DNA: TGTGCCAGCAGTCGGTCGGGAGGGGCGAGCACAGATACGCAGTATTTT. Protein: CASSRSGGASTDTQYF. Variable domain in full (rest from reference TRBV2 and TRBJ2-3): EPEVTQTPSHQVTQMGQEVILRCVPISNHLYFYWYRQILGQKVEFLVSFYNNEISEKSEIFDDQFSVERPDGSNFTLKIRSTKLEDSAMYFCASSRSGGASTDTQYFGPGTRLTVL.